This is a list of T cell receptor beta chains from one sample in a study of tumor-infiltrating lymphocytes in primary liver carcinoma. From the multiplex PCR reads, TCRdb called clonotypes with MiXCR, one entry per CDR3 protein. The sample lists approximately 320,000 distinct CDR3 sequences, around three fifths occurring once. The sample comprised peripheral blood. The receptors stem from a woman aged 25 to 39 with primary liver carcinoma and hepatitis B virus infection. The CDR3 runs from the conserved cysteine through the conserved F or W. A D gene is named only where the DNA matches it firmly. Clone size, where shown, is once, few, many, or a class for clones that have expanded.

size	V	J	D	DNA	CDR3
-	TRBV11-2	TRBJ2-7	-	TGTGTCAGCAGCCTATGGGGCGGGGTTTACGAGCAGTACTTC	CVSSLWGGVYEQYF
-	TRBV12-5	TRBJ1-1	-	TGTGCTAGTGGCCCCCTGGCGGGGCGATTACTAAACACTGAAGCTTTCTTT	CASGPLAGRLLNTEAFF
many	TRBV11-2	TRBJ1-5	-	TGTGCCAGCAGCTTAGCAGGGTACGGTCAGCCCCAGCATTTT	CASSLAGYGQPQHF
-	TRBV11-2	TRBJ2-7	TRBD2	TGTGCCAGCAGCTTATCGACTAGCGGCGACGAGCAGTACTTC	CASSLSTSGDEQYF
-	TRBV5-4	TRBJ2-7	TRBD2	TGTGCCAGCAGCACGGAAGCGGGAGGGAACGAGCAGTGCTTC	CASSTEAGGNEQCF
few	TRBV12-3/TRBV12-4	TRBJ1-5	TRBD1	TGTGCCAGCAGCGGGACAGGGCCTAATCAGCCCCAGCATTTT	CASSGTGPNQPQHF
-	TRBV28	TRBJ2-3	-	TGTGCCAGCTCCGAAGGGGGGACCACAGATACGCAGTATTTT	CASSEGGTTDTQYF
-	TRBV7-9	TRBJ2-7	-	TGTGCCAGCAGCTCCGAGAGTAATCCCTACGAGCGGTACTTC	CASSSESNPYERYF
few	TRBV30	TRBJ1-6	-	TGTGCCTGGAGTGTTTTGGGGATGTCACCCCTCCACTTT	CAWSVLGMSPLHF
-	TRBV18	TRBJ2-7	TRBD1	TGTGCCAACTCCCCGGGACAGGAGACCCACGAGCAGTACTTC	CANSPGQETHEQYF
many	TRBV7-8	TRBJ2-1	TRBD2	TGTGCCAGCAGCCCTATTTCTAGCGGGTACAATGAGCAGTTCTTC	CASSPISSGYNEQFF
-	TRBV7-8	TRBJ1-6	-	TGTGCCAGCAGCCTAGATAATGTAGGAATAAGTTCACCCCTCCACTTT	CASSLDNVGISSPLHF
-	TRBV4-1	TRBJ2-3	-	TGCGCCAGCAGCCAAGAGGATTTAGTTTTCCCCACAGATACGCAGTATTTT	CASSQEDLVFPTDTQYF
-	TRBV28	TRBJ2-5	TRBD1	TGTGCCAGCAGTTTATGGGGGACAGACCAAGAGACCCAGCACTTC	CASSLWGTDQETQHF
-	TRBV6-5	TRBJ2-4	-	TGTGCCAGCAGTTCGGGGTTAGCCAAGAACATTAAGTACTTC	CASSSGLAKNIKYF
-	TRBV29-1	TRBJ2-5	-	TGCAGCGCTACGGACTGGAAAGAGACCCAGTACTTC	CSATDWKETQYF
-	TRBV29-1	TRBJ1-1	-	TGCAGCGTTGGGGAAATGAACACTGAAGCTTTCTTT	CSVGEMNTEAFF
few	TRBV13	TRBJ2-5	TRBD2	TGTGCCAGCAGCCTAGCGGGAGGGCTTGAGACCCAGTACTTC	CASSLAGGLETQYF
-	TRBV6-2/TRBV6-3	TRBJ2-6	-	TGTGCCAGCGCCACGACTGGGGCCAACGCCCTGACTTTC	CASATTGANALTF
-	TRBV14	TRBJ2-1	TRBD2	TGTGCCAGCAGCCGAGCTACTAGCGGGCGGGTTGAGCAGTTCTTC	CASSRATSGRVEQFF
-	TRBV6-5	TRBJ2-7	-	TGTGCCAGCAGTTACGGTTTCGGGGCTGACGAGCAGTACTTC	CASSYGFGADEQYF
-	TRBV29-1	TRBJ1-1	-	TGCAGCGTTGGTAGTCGGCTGAATACTGAAGCTTTCTTT	CSVGSRLNTEAFF